This T cell receptor beta chain is drawn from a study of cytomegalovirus exposure and HLA in healthy donors. Findings of the study overall: Only CMV serostatus was available as immune exposure information. Productive status was seen about 90% or about 30% of the time for most TCR beta V segments in an earlier analysis.

Amplification used 60 Vbeta primers and 13 Jbeta primers. The protocol was immunoSEQ multiplex PCR, while the TCRdb copy is restricted to in-frame clones and leaves out a portion. This sample contains approximately 68,000 clones. This CDR3 spans 16 amino acids. The germline CDR1 and CDR2 sequences are SQVTM and ANQGSEA. The V and J ends lost 5 bases and 5 bases, in that order; junction bases with no gene match: 5. Remarks on this clone: The antigen is not known.

The specimen was PBMCs. The chain couples TRBV29-1 to TRBJ2-2; 16 bases line up with TRBD2. The clonotype originates from a female donor in good health and CMV-seropositive. The CDR3 region has the DNA TGCAGCGTTCCTGGGACTAGCGGGAGGGGAACCGGGGAGCTGTTTTTT. It is translated as CSVPGTSGRGTGELFF.